This T cell receptor beta chain was recorded in a study of T cell responses to AZD1222 COVID-19 vaccine. Regarding the study as a whole: There were vaccine-associated CD4 TCRs across spike, dominant at 160-218 and 743-854. Clonal diversity was possibly underestimated; the donors were predominantly white British and more often female. No repertoire was sampled before or during the peak T cell response, only after it.

Sequencing used immunoSEQ multiplex PCR; TCRdb keeps in-frame clones, though not all of them. The sample contains about 150,000 clones, around 91% of which appear only once. About this clone: Its specificity is unknown.

With 5 bases clipped from V and 6 bases from J, the junction kept 15 bases outside the gene matches. The CDR3 has 17 amino acids. The germline V gene encodes CDR1 SGHTA and CDR2 FQGNSA. This specimen was peripheral blood, taken on day 0 of AZD1222 vaccination. This TCR derives from an adult in good health. The J gene is TRBJ1-2, the V gene TRBV7-2; TRBD1 agrees at 10 bases. The CDR3 protein is CASSPEGFGTGVNGYTF. CDR3 in DNA: TGTGCCAGCAGCCCAGAGGGTTTTGGGACAGGGGTGAATGGCTACACCTTC.